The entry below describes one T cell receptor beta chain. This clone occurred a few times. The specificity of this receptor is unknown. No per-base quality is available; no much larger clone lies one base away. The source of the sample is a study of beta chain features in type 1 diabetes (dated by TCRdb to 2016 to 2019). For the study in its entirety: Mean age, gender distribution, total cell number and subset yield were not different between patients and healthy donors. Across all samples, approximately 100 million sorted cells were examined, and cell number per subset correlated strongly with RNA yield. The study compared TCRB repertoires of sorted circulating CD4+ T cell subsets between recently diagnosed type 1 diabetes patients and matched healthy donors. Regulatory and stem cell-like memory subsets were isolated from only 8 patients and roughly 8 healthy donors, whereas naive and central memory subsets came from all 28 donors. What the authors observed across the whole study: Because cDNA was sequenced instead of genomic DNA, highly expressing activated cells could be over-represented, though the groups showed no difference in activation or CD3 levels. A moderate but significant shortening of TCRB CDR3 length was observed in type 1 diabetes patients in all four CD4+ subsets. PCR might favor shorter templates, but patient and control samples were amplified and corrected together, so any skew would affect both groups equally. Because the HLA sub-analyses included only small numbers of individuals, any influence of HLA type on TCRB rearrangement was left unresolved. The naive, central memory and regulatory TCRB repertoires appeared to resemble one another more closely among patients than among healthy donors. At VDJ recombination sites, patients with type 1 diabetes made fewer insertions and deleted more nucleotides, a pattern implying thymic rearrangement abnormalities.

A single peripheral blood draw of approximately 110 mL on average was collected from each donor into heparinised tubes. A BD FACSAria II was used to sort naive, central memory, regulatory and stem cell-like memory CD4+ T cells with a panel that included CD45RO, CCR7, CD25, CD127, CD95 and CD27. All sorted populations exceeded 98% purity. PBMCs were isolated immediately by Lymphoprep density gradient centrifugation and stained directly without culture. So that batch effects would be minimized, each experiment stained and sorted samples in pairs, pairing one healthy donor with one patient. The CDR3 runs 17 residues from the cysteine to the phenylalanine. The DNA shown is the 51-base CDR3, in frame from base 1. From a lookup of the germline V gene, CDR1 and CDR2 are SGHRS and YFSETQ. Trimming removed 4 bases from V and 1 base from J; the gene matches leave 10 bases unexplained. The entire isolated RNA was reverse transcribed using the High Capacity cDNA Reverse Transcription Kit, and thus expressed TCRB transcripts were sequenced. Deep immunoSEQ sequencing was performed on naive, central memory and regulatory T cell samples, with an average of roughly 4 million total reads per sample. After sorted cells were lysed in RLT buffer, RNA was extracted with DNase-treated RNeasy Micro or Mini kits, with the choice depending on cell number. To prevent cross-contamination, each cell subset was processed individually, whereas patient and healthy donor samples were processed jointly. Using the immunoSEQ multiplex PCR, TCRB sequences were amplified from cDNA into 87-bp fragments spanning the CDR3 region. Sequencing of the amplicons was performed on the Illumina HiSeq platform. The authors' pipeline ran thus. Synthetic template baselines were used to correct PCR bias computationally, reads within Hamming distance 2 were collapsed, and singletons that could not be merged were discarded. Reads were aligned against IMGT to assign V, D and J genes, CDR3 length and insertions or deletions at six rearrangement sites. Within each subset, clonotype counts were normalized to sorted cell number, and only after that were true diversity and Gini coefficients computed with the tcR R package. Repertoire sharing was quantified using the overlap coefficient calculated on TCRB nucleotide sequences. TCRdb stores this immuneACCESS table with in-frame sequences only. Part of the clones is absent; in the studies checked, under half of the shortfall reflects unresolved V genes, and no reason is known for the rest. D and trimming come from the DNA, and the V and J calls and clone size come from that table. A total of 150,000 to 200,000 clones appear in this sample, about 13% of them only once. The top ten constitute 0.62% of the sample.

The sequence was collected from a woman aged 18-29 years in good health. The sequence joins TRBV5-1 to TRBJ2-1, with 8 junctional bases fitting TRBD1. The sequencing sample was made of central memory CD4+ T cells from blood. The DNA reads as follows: TGCGCCAGCAGCGGGGGGACAGGCTCTAATTCCTACAATGAGCAGTTCTTC. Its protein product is CASSGGTGSNSYNEQFF.